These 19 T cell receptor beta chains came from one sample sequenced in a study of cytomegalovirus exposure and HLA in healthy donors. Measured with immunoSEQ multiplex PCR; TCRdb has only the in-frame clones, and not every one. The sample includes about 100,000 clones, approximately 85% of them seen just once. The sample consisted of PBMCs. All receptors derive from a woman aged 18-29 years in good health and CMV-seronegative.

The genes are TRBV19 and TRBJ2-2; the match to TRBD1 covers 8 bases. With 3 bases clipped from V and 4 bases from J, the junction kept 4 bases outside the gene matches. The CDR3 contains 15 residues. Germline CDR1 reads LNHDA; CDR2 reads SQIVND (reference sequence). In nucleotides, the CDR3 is TGTGCCAGTAGTATGGACAGGGCGGGCACCGGGGAGCTGTTTTTT. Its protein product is CASSMDRAGTGELFF.

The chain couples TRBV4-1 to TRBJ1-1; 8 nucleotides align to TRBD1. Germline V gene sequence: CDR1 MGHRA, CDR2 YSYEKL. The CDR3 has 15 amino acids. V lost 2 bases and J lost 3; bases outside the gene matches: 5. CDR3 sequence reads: CASSQHQDRDTEAFF. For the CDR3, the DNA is TGCGCCAGCAGCCAACATCAGGACAGGGACACTGAAGCTTTCTTT.

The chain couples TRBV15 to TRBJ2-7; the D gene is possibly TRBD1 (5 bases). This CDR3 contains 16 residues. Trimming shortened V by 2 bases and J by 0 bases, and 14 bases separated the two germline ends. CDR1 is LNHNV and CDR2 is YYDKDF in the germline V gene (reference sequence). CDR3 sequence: CATSRSRDSSSYEQYF. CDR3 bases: TGTGCCACCAGCAGATCCCGCGACAGCAGCTCCTACGAGCAGTACTTC.

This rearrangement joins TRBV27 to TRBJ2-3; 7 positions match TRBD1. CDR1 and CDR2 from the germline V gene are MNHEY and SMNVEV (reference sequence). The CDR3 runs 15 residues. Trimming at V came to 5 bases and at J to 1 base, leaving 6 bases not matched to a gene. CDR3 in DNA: TGTGCCAGCAGTGCTCGACAGGGTGGCACAGATACGCAGTATTTT. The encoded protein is CASSARQGGTDTQYF.

The CDR3 sequence: CASSPRDSGANVLTF. CDR3 coding DNA: TGTGCCAGCAGCCCTCGGGATTCTGGGGCCAACGTCCTGACTTTC. The chain uses TRBV27 and TRBJ2-6; D is perhaps TRBD2 (5 bases). With 6 bases removed from V and 1 base from J, the gap between germline ends came to 10 bases. This CDR3 has 15 residues. Germline V gives CDR1 MNHEY, CDR2 SMNVEV (reference sequence).

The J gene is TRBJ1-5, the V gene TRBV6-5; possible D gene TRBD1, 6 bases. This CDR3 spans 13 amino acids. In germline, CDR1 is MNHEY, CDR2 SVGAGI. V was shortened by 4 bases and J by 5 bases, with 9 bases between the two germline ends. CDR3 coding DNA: TGTGCCAGCAGTTGGGACACTTATCAGCCCCAGCATTTT. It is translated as CASSWDTYQPQHF.

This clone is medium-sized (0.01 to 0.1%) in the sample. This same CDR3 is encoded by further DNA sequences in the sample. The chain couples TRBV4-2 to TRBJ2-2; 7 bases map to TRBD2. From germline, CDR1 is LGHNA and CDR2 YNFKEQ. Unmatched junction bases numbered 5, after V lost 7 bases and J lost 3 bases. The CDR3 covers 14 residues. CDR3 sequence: CASTDRGDTGELFF. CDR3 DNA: TGTGCCAGCACGGATCGGGGGGACACCGGGGAGCTGTTTTTT.

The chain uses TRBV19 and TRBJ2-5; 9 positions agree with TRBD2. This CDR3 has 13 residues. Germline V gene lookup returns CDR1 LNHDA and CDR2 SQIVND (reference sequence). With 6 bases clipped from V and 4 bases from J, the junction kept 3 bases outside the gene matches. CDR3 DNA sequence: TGTGCCAGTAGCTTTAGCGGGGGAGAGACCCAGTACTTC. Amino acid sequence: CASSFSGGETQYF.

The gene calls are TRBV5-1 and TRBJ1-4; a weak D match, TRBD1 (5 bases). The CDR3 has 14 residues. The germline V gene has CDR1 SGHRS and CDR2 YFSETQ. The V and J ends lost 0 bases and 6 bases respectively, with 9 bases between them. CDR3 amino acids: CASSLGQGDEKLFF. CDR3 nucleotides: TGCGCCAGCAGCTTGGGCCAGGGCGATGAAAAACTGTTTTTT.

For the CDR3, the DNA is TGTGCCAGCAGTGACCAGGGGGCGGGAGATACGCAGTATTTT. Translation gives CASSDQGAGDTQYF. The V call is TRBV6-4, the J call TRBJ2-3, with 8 bases matching TRBD1. This CDR3 has 14 amino acids. V was pared by 2 bases and J by 5 bases, with 3 bases of the junction left unmatched. Germline V CDR1 and CDR2: MRHNA, SNTAGT.

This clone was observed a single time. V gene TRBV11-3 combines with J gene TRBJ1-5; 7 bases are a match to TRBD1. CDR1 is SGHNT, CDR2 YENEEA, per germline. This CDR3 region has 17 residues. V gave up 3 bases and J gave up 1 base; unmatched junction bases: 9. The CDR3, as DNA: TGTGCCAGCAGCTTGCCACAGGGGAAGATGAGCAATCAGCCCCAGCATTTT. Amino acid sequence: CASSLPQGKMSNQPQHF.

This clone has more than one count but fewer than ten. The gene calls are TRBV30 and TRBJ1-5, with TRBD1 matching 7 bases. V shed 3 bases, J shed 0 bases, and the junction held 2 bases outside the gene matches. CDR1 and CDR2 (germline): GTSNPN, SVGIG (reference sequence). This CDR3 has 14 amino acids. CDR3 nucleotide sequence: TGTGCCTGGAGCACAGGGGATAGCAATCAGCCCCAGCATTTT. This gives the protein CAWSTGDSNQPQHF.

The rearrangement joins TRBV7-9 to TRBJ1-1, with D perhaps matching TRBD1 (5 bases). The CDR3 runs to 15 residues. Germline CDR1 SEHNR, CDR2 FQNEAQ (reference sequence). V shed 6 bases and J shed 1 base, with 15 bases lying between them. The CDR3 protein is CASSYGGFSNTEAFF. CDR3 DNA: TGTGCCAGCAGTTACGGGGGGTTCTCGAACACTGAAGCTTTCTTT. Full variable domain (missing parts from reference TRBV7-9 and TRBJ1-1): DTGVSQNPRHKITKRGQNVTFRCDPISEHNRLYWYRQTLGQGPEFLTYFQNEAQLEKSRLLSDRFSAERPKGSFSTLEIQRTEQGDSAMYLCASSYGGFSNTEAFFGQGTRLTVV.

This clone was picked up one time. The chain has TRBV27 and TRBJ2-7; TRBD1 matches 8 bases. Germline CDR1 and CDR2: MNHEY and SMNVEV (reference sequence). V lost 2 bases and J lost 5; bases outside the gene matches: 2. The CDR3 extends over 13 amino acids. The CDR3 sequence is CASSLDRGHEQYF. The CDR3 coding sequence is TGTGCCAGCAGTTTAGACAGGGGACACGAGCAGTACTTC.

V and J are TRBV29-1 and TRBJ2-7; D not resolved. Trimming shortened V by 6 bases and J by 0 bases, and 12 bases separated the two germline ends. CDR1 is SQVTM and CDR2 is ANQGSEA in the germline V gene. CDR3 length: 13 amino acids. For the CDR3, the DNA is TGCAGCGTGGATGACACGAGCTCCTACGAGCAGTACTTC. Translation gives CSVDDTSSYEQYF.

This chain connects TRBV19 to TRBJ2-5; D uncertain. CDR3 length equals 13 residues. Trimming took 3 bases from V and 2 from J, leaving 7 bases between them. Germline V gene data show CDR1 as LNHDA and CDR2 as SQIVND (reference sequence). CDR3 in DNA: TGTGCCAGTAGTATCAGTCCACAAGAGACCCAGTACTTC. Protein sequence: CASSISPQETQYF.

The CDR3 nucleotides are TGTGCCAGTAGTGCCACCTCACAGGGAGCCTATGGCTACACCTTC. This sequence encodes CASSATSQGAYGYTF. The chain uses TRBV19 and TRBJ1-2; perhaps TRBD1 as D (6 bases). The germline V gene encodes CDR1 LNHDA and CDR2 SQIVND (reference sequence). This CDR3 has 15 residues. Deletions cut 5 bases from V and 4 bases from J, with 17 bases between.

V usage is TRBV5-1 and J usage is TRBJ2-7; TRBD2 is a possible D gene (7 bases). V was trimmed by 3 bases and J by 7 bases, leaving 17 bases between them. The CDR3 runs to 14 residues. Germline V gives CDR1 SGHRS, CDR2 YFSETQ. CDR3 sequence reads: CASSSRRGAQEQYF. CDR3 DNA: TGCGCCAGCAGCTCCCGCCGGGGGGCGCAGGAGCAGTACTTC.

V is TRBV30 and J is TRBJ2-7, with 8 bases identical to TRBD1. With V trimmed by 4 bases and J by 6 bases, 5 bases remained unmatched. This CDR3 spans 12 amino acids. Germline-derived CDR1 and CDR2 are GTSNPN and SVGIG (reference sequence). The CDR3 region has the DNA TGTGCCTGGACGGACAGGGTCGGCGAGCAGTACTTC. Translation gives CAWTDRVGEQYF.